This T cell receptor beta chain emerged from a study of Graves' ophthalmopathy and Graves' hyperthyroidism. Looked up from germline, CDR1 is SGDLS and CDR2 is YYNGEE. The CDR3 has 18 amino acids. The trim removed 4 bases at V and 3 bases at J, leaving 14 bases unmatched. Amplifying from RNA transcripts, the study obtained TCR beta CDR3 regions. First-round RT-PCR used HTBI primers; second-round multiplex PCR followed. TCRdb ran MiXCR on the multiplex PCR reads and lists one entry per CDR3 protein. The sample lists 500,000 to 600,000 distinct CDR3 sequences, less than 45% occurring once. In its sample, this clonotype was seen a few times.

The TCR comes from an adult man with Graves' hyperthyroidism. The rearrangement joins TRBV9 to TRBJ2-2; TRBD1 matches at 8 bases. Input material: peripheral blood or thyroid tissue (not recorded which). In nucleotides, the CDR3 is TGTGCCAGCAGCCCAAAGACAGGGGATTGGGATTACACCGGGGAGCTGTTTTTT. Its translation is CASSPKTGDWDYTGELFF.